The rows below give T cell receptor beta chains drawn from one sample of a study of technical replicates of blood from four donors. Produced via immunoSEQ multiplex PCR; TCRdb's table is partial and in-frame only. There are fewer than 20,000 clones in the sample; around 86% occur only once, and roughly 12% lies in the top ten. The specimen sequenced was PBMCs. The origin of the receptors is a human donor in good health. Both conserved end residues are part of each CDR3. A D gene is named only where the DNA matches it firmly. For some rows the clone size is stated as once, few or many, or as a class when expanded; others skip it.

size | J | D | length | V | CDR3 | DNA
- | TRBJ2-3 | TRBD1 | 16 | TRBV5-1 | CASSLAPGTDLKTQYF | TGCGCCAGCAGCTTGGCCCCCGGGACAGATTTAAAGACGCAGTATTTT
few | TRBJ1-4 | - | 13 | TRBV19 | CASSIVSNEKLFF | TGTGCCAGTAGTATCGTCTCCAATGAAAAACTGTTTTTT
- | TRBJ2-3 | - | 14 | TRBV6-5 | CASSYAPQTDTQYF | TGTGCCAGCAGTTACGCGCCCCAAACAGATACGCAGTATTTT
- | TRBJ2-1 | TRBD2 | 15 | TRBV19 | CASSLGTSGSHEQFF | TGTGCCAGTAGTCTTGGGACTAGCGGGAGCCATGAGCAGTTCTTC
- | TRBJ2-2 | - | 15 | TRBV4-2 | CASSQVWGGTGELFF | TGTGCCAGCAGCCAAGTATGGGGAGGCACCGGGGAGCTGTTTTTT
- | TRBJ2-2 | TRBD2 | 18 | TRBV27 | CASTGLAGTLASTGELFF | TGTGCCAGCACGGGACTAGCGGGAACCCTGGCGAGCACCGGGGAGCTGTTTTTT
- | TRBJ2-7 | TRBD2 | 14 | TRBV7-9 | CASSFGLAGGLQYF | TGTGCCAGCAGCTTTGGACTAGCGGGAGGCTTGCAGTACTTC
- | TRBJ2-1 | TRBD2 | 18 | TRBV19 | CASSIVPTSGRSYNEQFF | TGTGCCAGTAGTATAGTCCCGACTAGCGGGCGTTCCTACAATGAGCAGTTCTTC
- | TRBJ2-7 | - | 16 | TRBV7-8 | CASSLAEGLGSYEQYF | TGTGCCAGCAGCTTAGCGGAGGGGCTGGGGTCCTACGAGCAGTACTTC
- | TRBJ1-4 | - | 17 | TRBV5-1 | CASSLSPTTGTGEKLFF | TGCGCCAGCAGCTTGAGCCCGACAACAGGGACGGGTGAAAAACTGTTTTTT
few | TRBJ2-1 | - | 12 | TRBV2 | CASSEGFVEQFF | TGTGCCAGCAGTGAGGGCTTCGTTGAGCAGTTCTTC
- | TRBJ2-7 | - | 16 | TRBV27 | CASSLSGRAYSYEQYF | TGTGCCAGCAGTTTATCAGGCAGGGCCTACTCCTACGAGCAGTACTTC
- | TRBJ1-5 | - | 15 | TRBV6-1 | CASSEVDSTGQPQHF | TGTGCCAGCAGTGAAGTGGACAGCACGGGGCAGCCCCAGCATTTT
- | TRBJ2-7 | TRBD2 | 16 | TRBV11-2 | CASSLNWGGRGYEQYF | TGTGCCAGCAGCTTGAATTGGGGCGGGAGGGGATACGAGCAGTACTTC
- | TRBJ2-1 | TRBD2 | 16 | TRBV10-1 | CASSDPSAGGYNEQFF | TGCGCCAGCAGTGACCCTTCAGCGGGAGGTTACAATGAGCAGTTCTTC
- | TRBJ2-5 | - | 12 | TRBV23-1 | CARGRSQETQYF | TGCGCCAGGGGGCGCTCCCAAGAGACCCAGTACTTC
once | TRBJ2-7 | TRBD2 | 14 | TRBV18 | CASSFSGRAAEQYF | TGTGCCAGCTCCTTCAGCGGGAGGGCCGCCGAGCAGTACTTC